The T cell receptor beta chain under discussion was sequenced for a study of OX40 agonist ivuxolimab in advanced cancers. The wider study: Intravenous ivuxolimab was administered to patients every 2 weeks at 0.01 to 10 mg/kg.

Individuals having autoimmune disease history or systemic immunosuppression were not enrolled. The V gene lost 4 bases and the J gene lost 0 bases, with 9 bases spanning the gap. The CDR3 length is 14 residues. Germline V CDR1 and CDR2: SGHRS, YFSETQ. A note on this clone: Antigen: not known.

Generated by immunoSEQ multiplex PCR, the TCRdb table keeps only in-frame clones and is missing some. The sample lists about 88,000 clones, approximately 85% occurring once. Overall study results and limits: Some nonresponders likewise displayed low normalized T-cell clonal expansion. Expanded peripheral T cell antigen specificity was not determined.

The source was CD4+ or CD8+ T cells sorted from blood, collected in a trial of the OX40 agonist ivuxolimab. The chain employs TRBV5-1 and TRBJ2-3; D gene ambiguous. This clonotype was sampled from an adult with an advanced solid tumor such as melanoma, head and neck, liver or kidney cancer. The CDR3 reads CASSDGSSTDTQYF. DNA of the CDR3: TGCGCCAGCAGCGACGGTTCTAGCACAGATACGCAGTATTTT.